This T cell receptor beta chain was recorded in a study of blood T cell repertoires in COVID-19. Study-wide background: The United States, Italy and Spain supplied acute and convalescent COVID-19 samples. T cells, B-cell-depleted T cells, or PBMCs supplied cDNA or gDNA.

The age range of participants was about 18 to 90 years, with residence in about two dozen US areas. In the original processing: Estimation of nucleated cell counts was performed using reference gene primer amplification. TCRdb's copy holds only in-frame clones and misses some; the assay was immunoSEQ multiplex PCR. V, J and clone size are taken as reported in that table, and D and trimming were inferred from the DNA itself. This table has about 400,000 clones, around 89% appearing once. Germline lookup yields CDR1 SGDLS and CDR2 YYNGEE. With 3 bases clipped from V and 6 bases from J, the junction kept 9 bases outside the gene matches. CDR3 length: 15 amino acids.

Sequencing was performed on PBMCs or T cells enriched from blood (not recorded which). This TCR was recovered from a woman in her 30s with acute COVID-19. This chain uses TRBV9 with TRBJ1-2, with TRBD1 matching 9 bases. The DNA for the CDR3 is TGTGCCAGCAGCGAACGGACAGGGGAATACGATGGCTACACCTTC. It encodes CASSERTGEYDGYTF.